The clone carrying this T cell receptor beta chain was counted between two and nine times. Its antigen is not identified. These data are taken from a study of beta chain features in type 1 diabetes. General study findings and limits: Researchers report that Type 1 diabetes patients had moderately but significantly shorter TCRB CDR3s across all four CD4+ subsets.

V was pared by 4 bases and J by 4 bases, with 17 bases between. Germline CDR1 SGHNT, CDR2 YYREEE (reference sequence). This CDR3 has 15 residues. Reverse transcription of all isolated RNA meant that expressed TCRB transcripts were sequenced. Only in-frame clones appear in the TCRdb table, and some are missing; sequencing was by immunoSEQ multiplex PCR. This sample has about 620,000 clones; about 16% occur once, and the top ten carry approximately 0.099%. This TCR came from a man between 18 and 29 years old in good health. The sequenced sample was naive CD4+ T cells from blood. The V call is TRBV5-4, the J call TRBJ1-2; D not certain. The CDR3: CASSQTLQVGYGYTF. Here the CDR3 DNA reads TGTGCCAGCAGCCAAACACTGCAGGTGGGCTATGGCTACACCTTC.